The next 31 T cell receptor beta chains were all read from a single sample in a study of cytomegalovirus exposure and HLA in healthy donors. PCR amplification relied on 60 Vbeta primers (plus 13 Jbeta primers). Clones were read by immunoSEQ multiplex PCR, and TCRdb kept only the in-frame ones, dropping some. The sample includes about 98,000 clones, about 80% of them seen just once. The sequenced material came from PBMCs. Source of these receptors: a man aged 18 to 30 in good health and CMV-seropositive.

The CDR3 DNA is TGTGCCAGCAGTGAAGGAAGGACAGGGACAGGCGAGCAGTACTTC. It is translated as CASSEGRTGTGEQYF. The rearrangement uses TRBV2 and TRBJ2-7, with 8 bases matching TRBD1. The V segment lost 1 base and the J segment 6 bases; nucleotides outside the gene matches: 8. The germline CDR1 and CDR2 sequences are SNHLY and FYNNEI. The CDR3 extends over 15 amino acids.

This clone appeared a single time. The chain joins TRBV19 to TRBJ1-4; 7 bases are a match to TRBD1. CDR1 LNHDA and CDR2 SQIVND come from the germline V gene (reference sequence). This CDR3 region has 15 residues. V dropped 3 bases and J dropped 7; count of bases not matched to a gene: 8. The CDR3 protein is CASSIGGTDLEKLFF. The CDR3 nucleotides read TGTGCCAGTAGTATTGGGGGGACAGACCTTGAAAAACTGTTTTTT.

Concerning this clone: One junction end does not reproduce the germline sequence, and a read error may be involved. This sequence joins TRBV7-6 and TRBJ1-5; D possibly corresponds to TRBD1 (6 bases). CDR1 SGHVS and CDR2 FNYEAQ come from the germline V gene. This CDR3 has 18 residues. The CDR3 nucleotides are TGTGCCGGCAGCCCATTTCCTACAGGGCGCAGACTGGATCAGCCCCAGCATTTT. Protein sequence: CAGSPFPTGRRLDQPQHF.

This chain joins TRBV6-6 and TRBJ2-1; D unresolved. With 0 bases removed from V and 4 bases from J, the gap between germline ends came to 7 bases. CDR1 is MNHNY, CDR2 SVGAGI, per germline (reference sequence). CDR3 size: 14 residues. The CDR3 bases are TGTGCCAGCAGTTACTCGAGAGTTTACAATGAGCAGTTCTTC. This codes for CASSYSRVYNEQFF.

A word on this clone: The identical CDR3 is also encoded by other nucleotide sequences in the sample. This chain links TRBV19 with TRBJ2-1; D is undetermined. Per germline, CDR1 LNHDA and CDR2 SQIVND (reference sequence). This CDR3 spans 14 amino acids. Trimming took off 3 bases at V and 3 bases at J, with 9 bases between the two ends. The CDR3 sequence is CASSIFSVYNEQFF. The CDR3 nucleotides are TGTGCCAGTAGTATTTTTTCGGTCTACAATGAGCAGTTCTTC.

The gene calls are TRBV5-1 and TRBJ2-1; D is uncertain. CDR3 length: 16 residues. V was shortened by 1 base and J by 0 bases, with 11 bases between the two germline ends. CDR1 is SGHRS, CDR2 YFSETQ, per germline. CDR3 residues: CASSLMTASSYNEQFF. In nucleotides, the CDR3 is TGCGCCAGCAGCTTGATGACTGCTAGCTCCTACAATGAGCAGTTCTTC. Together with reference TRBV5-1 and TRBJ2-1, the CDR3 gives the full variable domain: KAGVTQTPRYLIKTRGQQVTLSCSPISGHRSVSWYQQTPGQGLQFLFEYFSETQRNKGNFPGRFSGRQFSNSRSEMNVSTLELGDSALYLCASSLMTASSYNEQFFGPGTRLTVL.

The V gene is TRBV5-6, the J gene TRBJ1-4; no reliable D call. This CDR3 comprises 16 residues. The ends were cut back, 4 bases at V and 2 bases at J, with 15 bases in the middle. Germline-derived CDR1 and CDR2 are SGHDT and YYEEEE. CDR3 sequence (DNA): TGTGCCAGCAGCCCATCGAACCCCGGGACTAATGAAAAACTGTTTTTT. Protein product: CASSPSNPGTNEKLFF.

The V gene is TRBV28, the J gene TRBJ1-3; D is perhaps TRBD1 (6 bases). V lost 2 bases, J lost 0 bases, and 14 bases lay in between. The CDR3 is made up of 17 amino acids. Germline V gene sequence: CDR1 MDHEN, CDR2 SYDVKM. CDR3 bases: TGTGCCAGCAGTTTAAGTCGGACAGCCCTCTCTGGAAACACCATATATTTT. Translating gives CASSLSRTALSGNTIYF.

The rearrangement links TRBV27 to TRBJ2-3; 9 positions match TRBD2. This CDR3 region has 15 residues. Germline trimming cut 4 bases from V and 2 bases from J; bases unmatched to any gene: 4. Germline CDR1 is MNHEY and CDR2 is SMNVEV (reference sequence). The DNA for the CDR3 is TGTGCCAGCAGTTACCTAGCGGGGATCACAGATACGCAGTATTTT. It specifies CASSYLAGITDTQYF.

The chain combines TRBV29-1 with TRBJ2-5; TRBD2 agrees at 9 bases. J gave up 5 bases and V 7 bases, and 11 bases lay outside the gene matches. CDR1 is SQVTM, CDR2 ANQGSEA, per germline. The CDR3 has 14 residues. This CDR3 is CSATLAGVGETQYF. The CDR3 DNA follows: TGCAGCGCTACATTAGCGGGGGTGGGCGAGACCCAGTACTTC.

The chain joins TRBV4-1 to TRBJ2-7, with 9 nucleotides matching TRBD1. The CDR3 extends over 14 amino acids. Germline V gives CDR1 MGHRA, CDR2 YSYEKL. Trimming took 3 bases from V and 5 from J; bases not matched to a gene: 5. The CDR3 loop reads CASSQKQGADEQYF. CDR3 nucleotides: TGCGCCAGCAGCCAGAAACAGGGGGCGGACGAGCAGTACTTC.

V usage is TRBV5-4 and J usage is TRBJ1-2; tentative D call: TRBD1 (5 bases). The germline gives CDR1 SGHNT, CDR2 YYREEE (reference sequence). The CDR3 totals 14 residues. V was pared by 0 bases and J by 7 bases, with 13 bases between. The CDR3 region has the DNA TGTGCCAGCAGCTTGGTGGGGGACTTGAGTGGCTACACCTTC. This gives the protein CASSLVGDLSGYTF.

This CDR3 is CAYRDRGGYNSPLHF. The CDR3 nucleotides read TGTGCCTACCGGGACAGGGGCGGGTATAATTCACCCCTCCACTTT. The chain combines TRBV30 with TRBJ1-6, with TRBD1 identical over 10 bases. Germline trimming cut 7 bases from V and 4 bases from J; bases unmatched to any gene: 7. In germline, CDR1 is GTSNPN, CDR2 SVGIG (reference sequence). The CDR3 length is 15 residues.

The gene calls are TRBV28 and TRBJ1-4; 9 bases align to TRBD1. Looked up from germline, CDR1 is MDHEN and CDR2 is SYDVKM. The CDR3 sequence is 15 residues long. The V and J ends lost 3 bases and 7 bases, in that order; junction bases with no gene match: 6. The CDR3: CASSFTGGRSEKLFF. In DNA form, the CDR3 reads TGTGCCAGCAGTTTCACAGGGGGCCGGAGTGAAAAACTGTTTTTT.

The V call is TRBV28, the J call TRBJ1-1; D is ambiguous. CDR1 and CDR2 (germline): MDHEN, SYDVKM. V was cut by 2 bases and J by 3 bases, with 10 bases left in between. This CDR3 region has 14 residues. CDR3 loop: CASSLVGDYTEAFF. The CDR3 DNA reads as TGTGCCAGCAGTTTAGTAGGAGATTACACTGAAGCTTTCTTT.

The chain combines TRBV28 with TRBJ1-2; D unresolved. V was shortened by 6 bases and J by 1 base, with 6 bases between the two germline ends. This CDR3 comprises 12 residues. Germline CDR1 is MDHEN and CDR2 is SYDVKM. Here the CDR3 DNA reads TGTGCCAGCAGGGCGGTTAACTATGGCTACACCTTC. Translating it yields CASRAVNYGYTF.

In its sample, this clone was seen once. The chain uses TRBV6-8 and TRBJ1-6, with 11 bases fitting TRBD1. Looked up from germline, CDR1 is MNHGY and CDR2 is SAAAGT. The CDR3 covers 17 residues. The V segment lost 4 bases and the J segment 7 bases; nucleotides outside the gene matches: 9. The chain's CDR3 is CASSFRTGGLKNSPLHF. As DNA, the CDR3 is TGTGCCAGCAGTTTCCGGACAGGGGGCTTAAAGAATTCACCCCTCCACTTT.

The chain carries TRBV18 and TRBJ1-2; 11 nucleotides match TRBD1. Trimming took 5 bases from V and 6 from J; bases not matched to a gene: 11. The CDR3 contains 16 residues. From germline, CDR1 is KGHSH and CDR2 LQKENI. The CDR3 sequence is CASSAQPGQGVHGYTF. The CDR3 bases are TGTGCCAGCTCAGCTCAGCCGGGACAGGGGGTCCATGGCTACACCTTC.

This chain links TRBV6-1 with TRBJ2-7; TRBD2 matches at 13 bases. The CDR3 has 15 residues. The germline CDR1 and CDR2 sequences are MNHNS and SASEGT. The ends lost 5 bases at V and 0 bases at J; junction bases unmatched: 1. This CDR3 is CASSRTSGGSYEQYF. The CDR3 nucleotides are TGTGCCAGCAGTAGGACTAGCGGGGGCTCCTACGAGCAGTACTTC.

The gene calls are TRBV7-9 and TRBJ1-2, with TRBD1 identical over 9 bases. The V gene end was trimmed by 3 bases and the J gene end by 2 bases; junction bases not matched to a gene: 4. The CDR3 sequence is 15 residues long. Per germline, CDR1 SEHNR and CDR2 FQNEAQ (reference sequence). The CDR3: CASSFTGQGNYGYTF. CDR3 bases: TGTGCCAGCAGCTTTACGGGACAGGGAAACTATGGCTACACCTTC.

This sequence joins TRBV5-1 and TRBJ1-3; perhaps TRBD1 as D (5 bases). The CDR3 runs to 14 residues. Trimming removed 5 bases at V and 2 bases at J, with 11 bases between. CDR1 and CDR2 (germline): SGHRS, YFSETQ. Here the CDR3 DNA reads TGCGCCAGCAGTCCCCAGGGAACTGGAAACACCATATATTTT. Protein: CASSPQGTGNTIYF.

The V call is TRBV5-5, the J call TRBJ1-5; D may be TRBD1 (5 bases). The V gene's germline CDR1 is SGHKS and CDR2 YYEKEE (reference sequence). V lost 2 bases and J 4 bases, leaving 10 bases between the germline ends. This CDR3 contains 14 residues. The CDR3 nucleotides are TGTGCCAGCAGCTTTATCGGGGGAAATCAGCCCCAGCATTTT. Its translation: CASSFIGGNQPQHF.

Concerning this clone itself: Other DNA variants within this sample encode the same CDR3. The chain is built from TRBV30 and TRBJ1-5; 10 bases fit TRBD1. CDR3 size: 14 residues. Germline V gives CDR1 GTSNPN, CDR2 SVGIG (reference sequence). V dropped 3 bases and J dropped 6; count of bases not matched to a gene: 5. The CDR3 sequence: CAWRGTGEGQPQHF. In nucleotides, the CDR3 is TGTGCCTGGAGGGGGACAGGGGAAGGTCAGCCCCAGCATTTT.

This clone was counted between two and nine times. The chain employs TRBV27 and TRBJ2-7, with a possible D match to TRBD1 (6 bases). CDR1 and CDR2 from the germline V gene are MNHEY and SMNVEV (reference sequence). V was clipped by 2 bases and J by 2 bases, with 13 bases between them. The CDR3 covers 15 residues. The CDR3 protein is CASSLRGWGTYEQYF. The CDR3 DNA reads TGTGCCAGCAGTTTAAGGGGGTGGGGGACCTACGAGCAGTACTTC.

The J gene is TRBJ1-5, the V gene TRBV9, with D uncertain. This CDR3 region has 14 residues. V gave up 0 bases and J gave up 5 bases, with 9 bases separating them. CDR1 is SGDLS and CDR2 is YYNGEE in the germline V gene. The CDR3 DNA reads as TGTGCCAGCAGCGTAGGGCAGAACGATCAGCCCCAGCATTTT. As protein: CASSVGQNDQPQHF.

This chain connects TRBV21-1 to TRBJ2-7; TRBD2 is the table's D call, not checked against the DNA. TRBV21-1 is termed a pseudogene. The length of the CDR3 is 16 residues. The CDR3, as DNA: TGTGCCAGCAGCAAAGCGCTTTTGCCTAGCTCCTACGAGCAGTACTTC. This encodes CASSKALLPSSYEQYF.

This clone was observed a handful of times. The genes are TRBV7-8 and TRBJ1-1; D ambiguous. Looked up from germline, CDR1 is SGHVS and CDR2 is FQNEAQ. V dropped 5 bases and J dropped 2 bases, with 12 bases sitting between them. There are 14 residues in the CDR3. CDR3 sequence (DNA): TGTGCCAGCAGCCAGGAGGGCGGAAACACTGAAGCTTTCTTT. This gives the protein CASSQEGGNTEAFF.

DNA for the CDR3: TGTGCCAGCAGTTTATCCCTTCTCCGGCAAGAGACCCAGTACTTC. Translating it yields CASSLSLLRQETQYF. The V call is TRBV28, the J call TRBJ2-5, with D uncertain. This CDR3 is 15 amino acids long. Trimming removed 1 base from V and 2 bases from J, with 11 bases in between. Germline assignment: CDR1 MDHEN and CDR2 SYDVKM.

This chain links TRBV30 with TRBJ1-2; D is undetermined. The CDR3 is made up of 12 amino acids. V was clipped by 4 bases and J by 8 bases, with 14 bases between them. The germline gives CDR1 GTSNPN, CDR2 SVGIG (reference sequence). For the CDR3, the DNA is TGTGCCTGGACTGCGGCGTATGAGGGCTACACCTTC. Its translation: CAWTAAYEGYTF.

CDR3 bases: TGTGCCAGCAGTCCACCGGGACAGGTCCACTATGGCTACACCTTC. This gives the protein CASSPPGQVHYGYTF. The V and J genes are TRBV6-4 and TRBJ1-2; 8 nucleotides align to TRBD1. CDR3 length: 15 amino acids. Germline values: CDR1 MRHNA, CDR2 SNTAGT. The V segment lost 5 bases and the J segment 3 bases; nucleotides outside the gene matches: 8.

The rearrangement uses TRBV14 and TRBJ1-2, with 8 nucleotides matching TRBD1. This CDR3 is built from 16 residues. Germline trimming cut 0 bases from V and 5 bases from J; bases unmatched to any gene: 8. Germline V gene lookup returns CDR1 SGHDN and CDR2 FVKESK. This CDR3 is CASSQDRNRGLYGYTF. For the CDR3, the DNA is TGTGCCAGCAGCCAAGATAGGAACAGGGGGTTGTATGGCTACACCTTC.